The 32 T cell receptor beta chains reported below all come from one sample, sequenced in a study of T-cell reconstitution after alpha-beta-depleted transplantation in children. Unique molecular identifiers tagged the TCRbeta library. MiXCR was run by TCRdb on the PCR reads, yielding one entry per CDR3 protein. The sample includes roughly 240,000 distinct CDR3 sequences, around 8% of them seen just once. The sample was PBMCs, mostly from graft donor cells, taken 180 days after TCRalphabeta/CD19-depleted stem cell transplant. The source is a male patient younger than 18 who had a stem cell transplant for acute lymphoblastic leukemia, so the T cells may come from the graft donor.

The table lists this clonotype with many counts. V usage is TRBV20-1 and J usage is TRBJ2-1; 9 bases line up with TRBD2. The CDR3 totals 16 residues. V lost 5 bases, J lost 2 bases, and 10 bases stayed unmatched. Per the germline V gene, CDR1 is DFQATT and CDR2 is SNEGSKA (reference sequence). CDR3 in DNA: TGCAGTGCTGGACTTCTAGCGGGGCGACCCTACAATGAGCAGTTCTTC. Translating it yields CSAGLLAGRPYNEQFF.

The chain employs TRBV6-1 and TRBJ2-5; D perhaps matches TRBD1 (5 bases). With 5 bases removed from V and 4 bases from J, the gap between germline ends came to 11 bases. CDR1 and CDR2 from the germline V gene are MNHNS and SASEGT. The CDR3 has 13 residues. CDR3 coding DNA: TGTGCCAGCAGTAAAGGGGTCGCAGAGACCCAGTACTTC. Its protein is CASSKGVAETQYF.

A word on this clonotype: A junction boundary mismatches the germline segment, possibly from a read error. The chain is built from TRBV20-1 and TRBJ2-2; D possibly corresponds to TRBD2 (5 bases). From germline, CDR1 is DFQATT and CDR2 SNEGSKA (reference sequence). The CDR3 spans 15 residues. The DNA for the CDR3 is TGCAGTGCTAGGGGCCGGAAGACGAACACCGGGGAGCCGTTTTTT. This gives the protein CSARGRKTNTGEPFF.

V usage is TRBV20-1 and J usage is TRBJ2-7; 9 bases map to TRBD2. Germline CDR1 and CDR2: DFQATT and SNEGSKA (reference sequence). The CDR3 sequence is 14 residues long. Trimming took 6 bases from V and 0 from J; bases not matched to a gene: 6. CDR3 in DNA: TGCAGTGCAACCGGGACTAGCATCTCCTACGAGCAGTACTTC. This gives the protein CSATGTSISYEQYF.

This clonotype was picked up many times. This chain joins TRBV12-3 or TRBV12-4 and TRBJ1-1, with D possibly TRBD1 on 5 matching bases. There are 14 residues in the CDR3. V lost 5 bases and J lost 0, with 10 bases in between. CDR3 amino acids: CASSVTVMNTEAFF. The CDR3 DNA follows: TGTGCCAGCAGTGTGACAGTTATGAACACTGAAGCTTTCTTT.

This clonotype was picked up many times. CDR3 DNA sequence: TGTGCCAGCAGTCCTTACAGGGGAGGGGTGTCCACCGGGGAGCTGTTTTTT. The encoded protein is CASSPYRGGVSTGELFF. J is TRBJ2-2 and V is TRBV28; D tentatively reads TRBD1 or TRBD2 (7 bases each). CDR3 length: 17 residues. The V and J ends lost 5 bases and 4 bases respectively, with 20 bases between them. Germline CDR1 MDHEN, CDR2 SYDVKM.

This clonotype was recorded a few times. The chain recombines TRBV19 with TRBJ2-6; weak D call: TRBD1 (7 bases). The ends were cut back, 3 bases at V and 1 base at J, with 10 bases in the middle. Germline CDR1 is LNHDA and CDR2 is SQIVND (reference sequence). There are 16 residues in the CDR3. The CDR3 spells CASSIAGGSGANVLTF. CDR3 in DNA: TGTGCCAGTAGTATTGCAGGGGGGTCTGGGGCCAACGTCCTGACTTTC.

There are many counts of this clonotype. This chain uses TRBV18 with TRBJ2-3; D uncertain. The CDR3 runs 15 residues. CDR1 is KGHSH, CDR2 LQKENI, per germline. Trimming cost V 2 bases and J 3 bases, with 12 bases left between them. CDR3 protein: CASSPSPTRTDTQYF. DNA of the CDR3: TGTGCCAGCTCACCAAGTCCTACAAGAACAGATACGCAGTATTTT.

As to this clonotype: With a much larger clone just one base away, this may be a read error. The rearrangement joins TRBV9 to TRBJ1-2; D call uncertain. With 1 base removed from V and 8 bases from J, the gap between germline ends came to 15 bases. Germline V lookup: CDR1 SGDLS, CDR2 YYNGEE. The CDR3 totals 14 residues. CDR3 residues: CASSVSYGPRGYTF. DNA of the CDR3: TGTGCCAGCAGCGTATCTTACGGCCCGAGGGGCTACACCTTC.

This clonotype was counted at least ten times. The V and J genes are TRBV5-1 and TRBJ2-5, with D hard to call. V shed 2 bases and J shed 0 bases, with 11 bases lying between them. CDR3 length: 15 residues. CDR1 SGHRS and CDR2 YFSETQ come from the germline V gene. In DNA form, the CDR3 reads TGCGCCAGCAGCTTTAATGGAGCGTACCAAGAGACCCAGTACTTC. It translates to CASSFNGAYQETQYF.

This clonotype was counted many times. This chain uses TRBV7-6 with TRBJ2-7, with a possible D match to TRBD1 (6 bases). V gave up 4 bases and J gave up 6 bases, with 13 bases separating them. Germline CDR1 is SGHVS and CDR2 is FNYEAQ. CDR3 size: 13 residues. The CDR3 spells CASSSQGTAEQYF. The DNA for the CDR3 is TGTGCCAGCAGCTCACAGGGAACCGCCGAGCAGTACTTC. Variable domain in full (rest from reference TRBV7-6 and TRBJ2-7): GAGVSQSPRYKVTKRGQDVALRCDPISGHVSLYWYRQALGQGPEFLTYFNYEAQQDKSGLPNDRFSAERPEGSISTLTIQRTEQRDSAMYRCASSSQGTAEQYFGPGTRLTVT.

The sample holds many counts of this clonotype. J is TRBJ2-5 and V is TRBV3-1; D call uncertain. V was cut by 4 bases and J by 5 bases, with 14 bases left in between. The CDR3 runs to 14 residues. Germline CDR1 LGHDT, CDR2 YNNKEL (reference sequence). The CDR3 DNA reads as TGTGCCAGCAGCCTCTCTCATTCGGCGGAGACCCAGTACTTC. It specifies CASSLSHSAETQYF.

This clonotype was seen just once. A much more abundant neighbour one base away suggests this may be a read error. The J gene is TRBJ2-7, the V gene TRBV6-2 or TRBV6-3; D possibly corresponds to TRBD1 (5 bases). V was pared by 5 bases and J by 7 bases, with 18 bases between. The CDR3 runs to 14 residues. Germline lookup yields CDR1 MNHEY and CDR2 SVGEGT. The CDR3 coding sequence is TGTGCCAGCAGTCCGACAGCCGTCATAGTGGAGCAGTACGTC. Protein: CASSPTAVIVEQYV.

The table lists this clonotype with many counts. The rearrangement uses TRBV11-2 and TRBJ2-6; tentatively, D is TRBD1 or TRBD2 (6 bases each). V dropped 10 bases and J dropped 2 bases, with 21 bases sitting between them. The CDR3 has 17 residues. CDR1 is SGHAT, CDR2 FQNNGV, per germline. CDR3 sequence reads: CATYLGGIGAGANVLTF. The CDR3 region has the DNA TGTGCCACCTACTTAGGGGGGATAGGGGCTGGGGCCAACGTCCTGACTTTC.

This clonotype was seen repeatedly, ten times or more. This chain links TRBV28 with TRBJ2-7; D ambiguous. Germline CDR1 and CDR2: MDHEN and SYDVKM. This CDR3 contains 11 residues. Trimming took off 6 bases at V and 7 bases at J, with 10 bases between the two ends. CDR3 bases: TGTGCCAGCAGATTCTTTGAGGAGCAGTACTTC. Its translation is CASRFFEEQYF.

This clonotype showed up many times. The chain combines TRBV7-9 with TRBJ2-3; 7 bases align to TRBD2. This CDR3 contains 15 residues. With 3 bases clipped from V and 4 bases from J, the junction kept 7 bases outside the gene matches. Germline V gives CDR1 SEHNR, CDR2 FQNEAQ (reference sequence). The CDR3 region has the DNA TGTGCCAGCAGCTTCCTTACACGGGGGGCAGATACGCAGTATTTT. This codes for CASSFLTRGADTQYF.

This clonotype was seen repeatedly, ten times or more. This chain joins TRBV3-1 and TRBJ2-7; perhaps D is TRBD1 or TRBD2 (5 bases each). This CDR3 is built from 15 residues. The V end was cut by 0 bases, the J end by 2 bases, with 11 bases between. CDR1 and CDR2 (germline): LGHDT, YNNKEL (reference sequence). The CDR3 spells CASSQERGVTYEQYF. The CDR3 DNA follows: TGTGCCAGCAGCCAAGAAAGAGGGGTGACCTACGAGCAGTACTTC.

This clonotype was seen repeatedly, ten times or more. The chain has TRBV25-1 and TRBJ2-5; 9 nucleotides align to TRBD1. The CDR3 sequence is 15 residues long. J gave up 2 bases and V 1 base, and 2 bases lay outside the gene matches. The germline CDR1 and CDR2 sequences are MGHDK and SYGVNS. CDR3 nucleotides: TGTGCCAGCAGTGAATGGGGGACAGGGCAAGAGACCCAGTACTTC. This gives the protein CASSEWGTGQETQYF.

This clonotype was seen a few times. V usage is TRBV28 and J usage is TRBJ2-7; perhaps TRBD2 as D (7 bases). Trimming removed 3 bases at V and 2 bases at J, with 20 bases between. The CDR3 runs 17 residues. CDR1 is MDHEN, CDR2 SYDVKM, per germline. The CDR3 nucleotides are TGTGCCAGCAGTTTTTGGGGGGGGGGGCGCGTAGCCTACGAGCAGTACTTC. The encoded protein is CASSFWGGGRVAYEQYF.

This clonotype has a count of ten or more. The chain is built from TRBV11-2 and TRBJ2-3, with D perhaps matching TRBD1 or TRBD2 (6 bases each). The CDR3 has 16 residues. Germline V gene data show CDR1 as SGHAT and CDR2 as FQNNGV. V was trimmed by 0 bases and J by 2 bases, leaving 12 bases between them. This CDR3 reads CASSLEGGLSTDTQYF. The CDR3 DNA reads as TGTGCCAGCAGCTTAGAGGGGGGCCTTTCCACAGATACGCAGTATTTT. Drawing the rest from reference TRBV11-2 and TRBJ2-3, the complete variable domain is EAGVAQSPRYKIIEKRQSVAFWCNPISGHATLYWYQQILGQGPKLLIQFQNNGVVDDSQLPKDRFSAERLKGVDSTLKIQPAKLEDSAVYLCASSLEGGLSTDTQYFGPGTRLTVL.

This clonotype was detected many times. The chain recombines TRBV7-8 with TRBJ2-7, with TRBD1 matching 7 bases. The J segment lost 0 bases and the V segment lost 3 bases, leaving 8 bases of the junction unmatched. CDR1 and CDR2 from the germline V gene are SGHVS and FQNEAQ. The CDR3 runs to 16 residues. The CDR3 loop reads CASSLRDSASSYEQYF. CDR3 DNA: TGTGCCAGCAGCTTGAGGGACAGCGCCAGCTCCTACGAGCAGTACTTC.

In this sample, this clonotype turned up many times. The gene calls are TRBV4-3 and TRBJ1-1; the match to TRBD1 covers 8 bases. Germline V gene data show CDR1 as LGHNA and CDR2 as YSLEER. The J segment lost 1 base and the V segment lost 0 bases, leaving 7 bases of the junction unmatched. The CDR3 has 17 amino acids. The CDR3 loop reads CASSQDLLGQGNTEAFF. CDR3 in DNA: TGCGCCAGCAGCCAAGATCTCCTCGGACAGGGGAACACTGAAGCTTTCTTT.

This clonotype came up many times. The rearrangement uses TRBV6-5 and TRBJ2-7, with TRBD1 identical over 11 bases. Unmatched junction bases numbered 6, after V lost 2 bases and J lost 6 bases. Germline CDR1 and CDR2: MNHEY and SVGAGI. The CDR3 covers 15 residues. The CDR3 DNA is TGTGCCAGCAGTTACACGACCGGGACAGGGGGCGAGCAGTACTTC. Amino acids: CASSYTTGTGGEQYF.

This clonotype was recorded at least ten times. V is TRBV7-6 and J is TRBJ2-3, with D possibly being TRBD1 or TRBD2 (7 bases each). Germline V gives CDR1 SGHVS, CDR2 FNYEAQ. The CDR3 extends over 15 amino acids. V was trimmed by 2 bases and J by 4 bases, leaving 13 bases between them. This CDR3 is CASSLIQGRADTQYF. Written as DNA, the CDR3 is TGTGCCAGCAGCTTAATACAGGGGAGGGCAGATACGCAGTATTTT.

This clonotype has at least ten counts. The chain couples TRBV5-1 to TRBJ2-5; D is possibly TRBD1 or TRBD2 (5 bases each). The CDR3 has 16 residues. Trimming removed 1 base at V and 2 bases at J, with 15 bases between. Germline V CDR1 and CDR2: SGHRS, YFSETQ. CDR3 nucleotide sequence: TGCGCCAGCAGCTTGACAGGCTCGGGATTTCAAGAGACCCAGTACTTC. Its protein is CASSLTGSGFQETQYF.

The chain uses TRBV12-3 or TRBV12-4 and TRBJ2-7, with D perhaps TRBD2 (6 bases). Trimming removed 6 bases at V and 7 bases at J, with 16 bases between. The CDR3 sequence is 13 residues long. Written as DNA, the CDR3 is TGTGCCAGCAGAGTCTTGCGTGGGGGGGAGCAGTACTTC. Its protein product is CASRVLRGGEQYF.

This clonotype was detected ten times or more. The rearrangement joins TRBV12-3 or TRBV12-4 to TRBJ2-4; TRBD2 aligns across 9 bases. The V segment lost 9 bases and the J segment 0 bases; nucleotides outside the gene matches: 9. This CDR3 spans 16 amino acids. CDR3 nucleotides: TGTGCCAGTTCTTCCGCGGGGGGGGTAGCCAAAAACATTCAGTACTTC. It yields the protein CASSSAGGVAKNIQYF.

This clonotype was detected many times. The gene calls are TRBV7-8 and TRBJ2-5; D could derive from TRBD1 or TRBD2 (7 bases each). Between the trimmed V and J ends, which lost 1 base and 5 bases, there was a span of 20 bases. Per the germline V gene, CDR1 is SGHVS and CDR2 is FQNEAQ. The CDR3 extends over 17 amino acids. CDR3 bases: TGTGCCAGCAGCTTAGGACAGGGTAGAGTAGCGGGCGAGACCCAGTACTTC. This encodes CASSLGQGRVAGETQYF.

This clonotype was seen repeatedly, ten times or more. The rearrangement links TRBV29-1 to TRBJ2-7; 8 positions agree with TRBD1. The germline gives CDR1 SQVTM, CDR2 ANQGSEA. This CDR3 spans 13 amino acids. The junction had 7 bases not matched to a gene; V was cut back by 7 bases and J by 2 bases. The CDR3 region has the DNA TGCAGCGCTATGAGACAGGGGCCCTACGAGCAGTACTTC. Its translation is CSAMRQGPYEQYF.

This clonotype appeared many times. The chain uses TRBV28 and TRBJ2-4; 7 positions agree with TRBD2. The V gene's germline CDR1 is MDHEN and CDR2 SYDVKM. J was trimmed by 0 bases and V by 2 bases; bases with no gene match: 10. The CDR3 sequence is 18 residues long. CDR3 protein: CASSLPLLAVQAKNIQYF. CDR3 bases: TGTGCCAGCAGTTTACCTCTTCTAGCGGTTCAAGCCAAAAACATTCAGTACTTC.

The chain employs TRBV4-1 and TRBJ2-4; 8 bases line up with TRBD2. The CDR3 runs to 15 residues. V trimming: 1 base; J trimming: 8 bases; junction bases outside the gene matches: 7. Germline V gene lookup returns CDR1 MGHRA and CDR2 YSYEKL. In DNA, the CDR3 is TGCGCCAGCAGCCAAGGGAGAGCGGGAGCTTACATTCAGTACTTC. Its translation: CASSQGRAGAYIQYF.

The genes are TRBV24-1 and TRBJ2-2; 7 bases align to TRBD1. This CDR3 is 14 amino acids long. Germline V lookup: CDR1 KGHDR, CDR2 SFDVKD. V dropped 9 bases and J dropped 3; count of bases not matched to a gene: 6. The CDR3 loop reads CATLHRGYTGELFF. CDR3 nucleotides: TGTGCCACCCTCCACAGGGGTTACACCGGGGAGCTGTTTTTT.